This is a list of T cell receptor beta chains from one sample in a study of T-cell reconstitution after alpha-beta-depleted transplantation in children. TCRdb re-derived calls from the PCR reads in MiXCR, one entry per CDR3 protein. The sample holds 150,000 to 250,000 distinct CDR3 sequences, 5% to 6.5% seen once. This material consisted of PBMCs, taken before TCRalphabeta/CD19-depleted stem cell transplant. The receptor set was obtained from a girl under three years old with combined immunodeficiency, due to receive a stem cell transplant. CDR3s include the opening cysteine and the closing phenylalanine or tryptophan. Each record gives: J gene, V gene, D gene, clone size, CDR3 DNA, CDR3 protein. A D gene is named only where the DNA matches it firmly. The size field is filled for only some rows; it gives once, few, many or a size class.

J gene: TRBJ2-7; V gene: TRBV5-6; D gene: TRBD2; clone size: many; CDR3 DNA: TGTGCCAGCAGCTATTTCTCAGCGGGGGTCATGCTCGAGCAGTACTTC; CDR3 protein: CASSYFSAGVMLEQYF
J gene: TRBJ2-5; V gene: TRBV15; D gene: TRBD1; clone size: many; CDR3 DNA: TGTGCCACCAGCAGTAGGGACAGGGGCCAAGAGACCCAGTACTTC; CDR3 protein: CATSSRDRGQETQYF
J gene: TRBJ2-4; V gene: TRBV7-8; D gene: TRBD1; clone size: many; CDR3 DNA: TGTGCCAGCAGCTTAAGGGGGCGCGAAAACATTCAGTACTTC; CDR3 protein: CASSLRGRENIQYF
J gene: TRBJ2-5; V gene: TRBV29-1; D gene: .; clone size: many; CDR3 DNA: TGCAGCGTTCTGGTCATGGAGACCCAGTACTTC; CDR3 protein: CSVLVMETQYF
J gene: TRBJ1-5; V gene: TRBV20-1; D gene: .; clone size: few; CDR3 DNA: TGCAGTGCTGGACCAGTGGGGGGGAGCAATCAGCCCCAGCATTTT; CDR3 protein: CSAGPVGGSNQPQHF
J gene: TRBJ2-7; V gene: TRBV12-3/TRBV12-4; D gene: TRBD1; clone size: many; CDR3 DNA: TGTGCCATCTGTAGAGGGGACAGGGTGTACTTC; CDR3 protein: CAICRGDRVYF
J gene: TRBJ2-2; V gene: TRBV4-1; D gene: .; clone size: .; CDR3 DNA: TGCGACAGCAGCCAAGATCTCCCCTTCCCCGGGGAGCTGTTTTTT; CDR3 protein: CDSSQDLPFPGELFF
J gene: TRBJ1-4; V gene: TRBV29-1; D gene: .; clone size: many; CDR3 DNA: TGCAGCGTTGAGGGGCCTGGAACTAATGAAAAACTGTTTTTT; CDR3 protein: CSVEGPGTNEKLFF
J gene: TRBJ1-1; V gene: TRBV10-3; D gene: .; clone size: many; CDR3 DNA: TGTGCCATCAGTGAGCCTATTGCCTCTGGGGCCACTGAAGCTTTCTTT; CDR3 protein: CAISEPIASGATEAFF
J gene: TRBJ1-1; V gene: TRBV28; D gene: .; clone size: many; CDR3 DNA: TGTGCCAGCAGAATTAGTTTAGGGGGGATGAACACTGAAGCTTTCTTT; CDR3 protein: CASRISLGGMNTEAFF
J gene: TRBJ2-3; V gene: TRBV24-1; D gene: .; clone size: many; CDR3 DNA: TGTGCCACCAGTGGGGAAGGGGCAGGGCACCTGGCAGATACGCAGTATTTT; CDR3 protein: CATSGEGAGHLADTQYF
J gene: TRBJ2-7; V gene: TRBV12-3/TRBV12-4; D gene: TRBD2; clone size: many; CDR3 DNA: TGTGCCAGCAGTTTCGGGAGGCCCTCCTACGAGCAGTACTTC; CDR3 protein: CASSFGRPSYEQYF
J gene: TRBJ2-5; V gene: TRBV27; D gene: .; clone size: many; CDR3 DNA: TGTGCCAGCAGTTACACCCTGGACCAAGAGACCCAGTACTTC; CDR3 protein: CASSYTLDQETQYF
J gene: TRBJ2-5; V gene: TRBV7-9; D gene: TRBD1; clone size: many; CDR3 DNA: TGTGCCAGCAGCTCCCTACCGGGACAGGGAATGGAGACCCAGTACTTC; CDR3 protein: CASSSLPGQGMETQYF
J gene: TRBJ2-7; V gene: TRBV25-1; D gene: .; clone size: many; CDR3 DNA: TGTGCCACCACTTACGGTGTATCTCTCGAGCAGTACTTC; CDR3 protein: CATTYGVSLEQYF
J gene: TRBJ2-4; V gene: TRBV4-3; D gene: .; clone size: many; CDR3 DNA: TGCGCCAGCAGCCAAGAGGCGATGGACATTCAGTACTTC; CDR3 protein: CASSQEAMDIQYF
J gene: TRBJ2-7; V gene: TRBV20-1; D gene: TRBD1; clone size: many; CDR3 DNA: TGCAGTGCTAGGGCAGGGGGCTACGAGCAGTACTTC; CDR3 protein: CSARAGGYEQYF
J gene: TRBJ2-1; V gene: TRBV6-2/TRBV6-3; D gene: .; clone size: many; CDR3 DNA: TGTGCCAGCAGTACCCTCGGGAGAGGATACAATGAGCAGTTCTTC; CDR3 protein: CASSTLGRGYNEQFF
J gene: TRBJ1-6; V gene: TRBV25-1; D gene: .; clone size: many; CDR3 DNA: TGTGCCAGCAGTATGACAGAAAATTCACCCCTCCACTTT; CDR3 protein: CASSMTENSPLHF
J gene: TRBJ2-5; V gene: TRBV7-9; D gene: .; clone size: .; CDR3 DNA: TGTGCCAGCAGCCCTACAGTGAAGGAGACCCAGTACTTC; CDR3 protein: CASSPTVKETQYF
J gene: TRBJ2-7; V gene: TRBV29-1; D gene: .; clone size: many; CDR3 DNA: TGCAGCGTTGGCGAATACGAGCAGTACTTC; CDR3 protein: CSVGEYEQYF
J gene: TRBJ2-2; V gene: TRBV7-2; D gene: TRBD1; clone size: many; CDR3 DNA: TGTGCCAGCAGCCCGACAGGGAAATCACCCGGGGAGCTGTTTTTT; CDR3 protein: CASSPTGKSPGELFF
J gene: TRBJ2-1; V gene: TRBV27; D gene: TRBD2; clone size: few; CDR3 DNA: TGTGCCAGCAGTTCCCTCCGGGGGCGGGAGGACCAGATAACCAATGAGCAGTTCTTC; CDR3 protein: CASSSLRGREDQITNEQFF
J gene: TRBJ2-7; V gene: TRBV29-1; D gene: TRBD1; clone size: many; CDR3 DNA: TGCAGCGTTGCCGGGACAGGTACCTACGAGCAGTACTTC; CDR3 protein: CSVAGTGTYEQYF
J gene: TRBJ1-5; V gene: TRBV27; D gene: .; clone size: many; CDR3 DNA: TGTGCCAGCAGTCTGTTTGGGGGTGCCGGTGTGGAAGCTCAGCCCCAGCATTTT; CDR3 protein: CASSLFGGAGVEAQPQHF
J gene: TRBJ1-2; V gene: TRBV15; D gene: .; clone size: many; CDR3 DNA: TGTGCCACCAGCAGAACACGGGGCAGGGACTATGGCTACACCTTC; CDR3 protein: CATSRTRGRDYGYTF
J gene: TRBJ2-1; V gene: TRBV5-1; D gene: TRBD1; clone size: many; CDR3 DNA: TGCGCCAGCAGCACCCTGACAGGGGGCAGATACAATGAGCAGTTCTTC; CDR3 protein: CASSTLTGGRYNEQFF
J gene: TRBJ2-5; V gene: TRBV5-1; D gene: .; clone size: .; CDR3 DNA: TGCGCCAGCAGCTTAGTAGGGCCCGAAGAGACCCAGTACTTC; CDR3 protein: CASSLVGPEETQYF
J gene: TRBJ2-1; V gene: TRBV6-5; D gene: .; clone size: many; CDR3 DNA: TGTGCCAGCAGTTACCCCGTCTGGGGGGATAGTGGGCAGTTCTTC; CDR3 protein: CASSYPVWGDSGQFF
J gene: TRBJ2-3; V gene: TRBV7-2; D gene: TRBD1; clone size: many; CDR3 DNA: TGTGCCAGCAGCCCACTCCCGACAGGGGTGGATGGCACAGATACGCAGTATTTT; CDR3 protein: CASSPLPTGVDGTDTQYF
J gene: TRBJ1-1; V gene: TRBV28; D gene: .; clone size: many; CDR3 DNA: TGTGCCAGCAGTTACGGTGAAGCTTTCTTT; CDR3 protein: CASSYGEAFF
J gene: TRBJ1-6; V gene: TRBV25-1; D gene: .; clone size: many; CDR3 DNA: TGTGCCAGCAGTGAATTGGGGCAGGTTAATTCACCCCTCCACTTT; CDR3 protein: CASSELGQVNSPLHF
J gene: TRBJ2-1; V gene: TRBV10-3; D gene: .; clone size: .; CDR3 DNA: TGTGCCATCAGTGGACGGGCGGACGCCTACAATGAGCAGTTCTTC; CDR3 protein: CAISGRADAYNEQFF
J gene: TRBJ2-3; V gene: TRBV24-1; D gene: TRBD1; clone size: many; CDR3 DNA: TGTGCCACCGCCACCGGGACAGGAGCAACCACAGATACGCAGTATTTT; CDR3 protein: CATATGTGATTDTQYF
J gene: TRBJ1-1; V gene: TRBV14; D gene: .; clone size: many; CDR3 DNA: TGTGCCAGCAGCCAAGACTTCGGGGTGAACACTGAAGCTTTCTTT; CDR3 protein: CASSQDFGVNTEAFF
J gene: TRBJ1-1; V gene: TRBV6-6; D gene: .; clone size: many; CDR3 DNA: TGTGCCAGCAGTTACTTTTTAAACACTGAAGCTTTCTTT; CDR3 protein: CASSYFLNTEAFF